The source of this TCR beta chain is a study of CD4 T cells in relation to SARS-CoV-2 and coronaviruses. Study context: Negative control cultures got HIV-1 Nef peptides or no peptide. The HLA restriction of the shared crossreactive spike epitopes was mapped.

Before the COVID-19 pandemic, during about 2011-2019, CD4+ T cells were taken from unexposed donors. CD4+ T cells were isolated from the cells after 10 days of culture. Testing used SARS-CoV-2 S/N and four cold-coronavirus spikes on unexposed-donor CD4+ T cells, cells permitting. Cultures received half-medium IL-2 refreshes on days 3 and 7. Sequenced by immunoSEQ multiplex PCR; TCRdb stores in-frame clones only, minus some. The sample shows about 24,000 clones, around 74% of them seen only once. As concerns this clone: Its antigen remains unidentified.

The V end was cut by 4 bases, the J end by 3 bases, with 13 bases between. Per the germline V gene, CDR1 is SGHRS and CDR2 is YFSETQ. The CDR3 totals 15 residues. The rearrangement links TRBV5-1 to TRBJ2-2; no clear D. The sample comprised CD4+ T cells from PBMCs, cultured in vitro. This receptor was taken from a human donor in good health. The CDR3 loop is CASSAHNRDTGELFF. The DNA of the CDR3 is TGCGCCAGCAGCGCGCACAACAGAGACACCGGGGAGCTGTTTTTT.